This T cell receptor beta chain was observed in a study of T cells in women clearing cervical HPV infection. Overall study results and limits: Cases carried less TRBV6-7 than controls: about 0.1% versus 0.15%. It is unknown whether associations predate infection; no effector/memory or HPV-specific sorting.

Only in-frame clones appear in the TCRdb table, and some are missing; sequencing was by immunoSEQ multiplex PCR. In all, the sample yields around 30,000 clones. Remarks on this clone: Its antigen is undetermined. The read ends 3 residues early relative to the CDR3; the germline J gene fills the gap.

The germline CDR1 and CDR2 sequences are SGHTA and FQGTGA. The CDR3 is 15 amino acids. The V end was cut by 1 base, the J end by 7 bases, with 13 bases between. Sample: blood buffy coat. The source is a woman aged 18-69 years with a cervical HPV16 infection that either progressed to CIN3+ or cleared (not recorded which). V and J are TRBV7-3 and TRBJ2-2; D is ambiguous. The part of the CDR3 DNA that was read is TGTGCCAGCAGCTTAAGTCCAACACGTGGCGGGGAG. Translation: CASSLSPTRGGE. The whole CDR3 sequence is CASSLSPTRGGELFF. Together with reference TRBV7-3 and TRBJ2-2, the CDR3 gives the full variable domain: GAGVSQTPSNKVTEKGKYVELRCDPISGHTALYWYRQSLGQGPEFLIYFQGTGAADDSGLPNDRFFAVRPEGSVSTLKIQRTERGDSAVYLCASSLSPTRGGELFFGEGSRLTVL.